This T cell receptor (beta chain) was observed in a study of human T cells and chemical hapten exposure (dated by TCRdb to 2020 to 2022). With regard to the full study: Libraries were pooled for sequencing, and variation in per-sample TCR yields was attributed mainly to small differences in library volumes within the pool. The study tracked peripheral blood TCR repertoire changes in vivo during primary and secondary sensitization to the hapten diphenylcyclopropenone (DPC) in alopecia patients. Each blood RNA sample was used to sequence both TCR alpha and TCR beta chains. Overall study outcomes, separate from this receptor: DPC sensitization did not change how many TCRs were above 1 in 1000 frequency, and no evidence was found of alterations in global repertoire structure. Repeated subsampling changed both the strength of the expansion versus patch-test correlation and the threshold at which that correlation became significant.

This clonotype was seen repeatedly, ten times or more. Its binding antigen is unknown. No base quality information exists; no much larger clone differs at one position. Library creation used RACE. These reads were obtained on a NextSeq 500. During library preparation, unique molecular identifiers were attached to individual cDNA molecules so that TCRs could be counted in a quantitative, reproducible way. As for how the authors treated the data: Samples had a median of 95,638 TCRs, with a range from about 23,224 to 750,000. The Decombinator software suite was used to annotate the V, J and CDR3 of the TCR reads. For PS versus PT1 abundance plots, all samples were subsampled to the same number of TCRs (28,000). TCRs were defined as expanded if absent before sensitization and observed at least eight times at the 2-week time point. TCRdb ran its own pipeline on the public reads, namely fastp trimming at Q25 and MiXCR clone calling, and kept in-frame beta chains. Rows are combined by CDR3 protein, so each entry shows the most common genes and DNA. V and J calls and clone size were set by TCRdb, not the authors. This sample gives 85,000 to 95,000 distinct CDR3 sequences in total; approximately 9.7% of them show up just once. Around 3% of the sample comes from the top ten.

The sample's time point label is to be understood as: healthy volunteer bleed at 2 weeks. Total RNA was isolated from unfractionated whole blood collected in Tempus Blood RNA tubes. Five or six healthy volunteers acted as controls for TCR sequencing and had blood drawn at day 0, 2 weeks and 6 weeks. V lost 4 bases and J lost 1 base, and the count of bases not matched to a germline gene is 2. Taken from the germline V gene, the CDR1 and CDR2 loops are SGHDT and YYEEEE. Taken from cysteine to phenylalanine, the CDR3 has 14 residues. Kept here is only the CDR3 DNA, which spans 42 bases and is read in frame from base 1.

The clonotype was recovered from a female donor in good health. Some clones in this sample may be carry-over from other donors' samples. Specimen: whole blood. The chain links TRBV5-6 with TRBJ1-3; a stretch of 7 junction bases matches TRBD1. This receptor carries the CDR3 CASSPGQSGNTIYF. The DNA is as follows: TGTGCCAGCAGCCCGGGACAGTCTGGAAACACCATATATTTT. With the portions outside the CDR3 filled from the reference TRBV5-6 and TRBJ1-3 genes, the complete variable region becomes DAGVTQSPTHLIKTRGQQVTLRCSPKSGHDTVSWYQQALGQGPQFIFQYYEEEERQRGNFPDRFSGHQFPNYSSELNVNALLLGDSALYLCASSPGQSGNTIYFGEGSWLTVV.